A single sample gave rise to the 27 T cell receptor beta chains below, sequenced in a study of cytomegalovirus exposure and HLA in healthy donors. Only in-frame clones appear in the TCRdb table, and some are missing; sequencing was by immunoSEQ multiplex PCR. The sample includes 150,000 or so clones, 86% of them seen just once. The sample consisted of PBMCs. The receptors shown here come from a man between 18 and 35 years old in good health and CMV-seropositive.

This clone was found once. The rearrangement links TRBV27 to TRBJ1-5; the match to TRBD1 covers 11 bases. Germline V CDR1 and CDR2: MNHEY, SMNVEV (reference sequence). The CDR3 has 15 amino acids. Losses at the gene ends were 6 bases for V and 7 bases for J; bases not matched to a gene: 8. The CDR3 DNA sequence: TGTGCCAGCAGGCTAACCGGGGACAGGGGGCAGCCCCAGCATTTT. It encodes CASRLTGDRGQPQHF.

The CDR3 nucleotides read TGTGCCAGCAGGAGGGAAACGGGAGGGCCAAACATTCAGTACTTC. As protein: CASRRETGGPNIQYF. The chain joins TRBV6-1 to TRBJ2-4; 8 nucleotides agree with TRBD2. V was clipped by 6 bases and J by 6 bases; unmatched bases: 10. The CDR3 consists of 15 residues. CDR1 and CDR2 from the germline V gene are MNHNS and SASEGT.

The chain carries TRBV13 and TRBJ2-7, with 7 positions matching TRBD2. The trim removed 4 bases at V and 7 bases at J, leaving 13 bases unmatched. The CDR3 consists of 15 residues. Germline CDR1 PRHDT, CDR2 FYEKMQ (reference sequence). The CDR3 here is CASSYRTSRGLEQYF. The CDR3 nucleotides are TGTGCCAGCAGCTATCGGACTAGTAGGGGACTTGAGCAGTACTTC.

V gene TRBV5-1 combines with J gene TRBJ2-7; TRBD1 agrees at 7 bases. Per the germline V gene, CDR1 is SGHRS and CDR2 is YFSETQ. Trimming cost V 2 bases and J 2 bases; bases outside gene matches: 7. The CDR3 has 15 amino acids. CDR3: CASSFLGGSTYEQYF. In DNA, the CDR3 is TGCGCCAGCAGCTTCTTAGGGGGCTCTACCTACGAGCAGTACTTC.

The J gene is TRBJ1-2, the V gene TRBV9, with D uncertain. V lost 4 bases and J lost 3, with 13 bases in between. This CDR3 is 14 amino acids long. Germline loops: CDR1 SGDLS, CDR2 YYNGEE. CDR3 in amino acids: CASSPLPVDYGYTF. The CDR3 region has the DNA TGTGCCAGCAGCCCTCTCCCGGTGGACTATGGCTACACCTTC. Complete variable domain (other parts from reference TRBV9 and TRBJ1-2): DSGVTQTPKHLITATGQRVTLRCSPRSGDLSVYWYQQSLDQGLQFLIQYYNGEERAKGNILERFSAQQFPDLHSELNLSSLELGDSALYFCASSPLPVDYGYTFGSGTRLTVV.

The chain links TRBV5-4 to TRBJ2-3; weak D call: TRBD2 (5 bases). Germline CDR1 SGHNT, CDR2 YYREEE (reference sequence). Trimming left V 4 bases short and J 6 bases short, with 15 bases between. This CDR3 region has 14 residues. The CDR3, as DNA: TGTGCCAGCAGCGTCAGCGGTAAGAAGGATACGCAGTATTTT. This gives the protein CASSVSGKKDTQYF.

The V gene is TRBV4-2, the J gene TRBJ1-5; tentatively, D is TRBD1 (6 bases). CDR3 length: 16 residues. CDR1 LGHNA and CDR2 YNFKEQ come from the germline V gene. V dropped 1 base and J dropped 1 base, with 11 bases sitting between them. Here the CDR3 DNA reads TGTGCCAGCAGCCAAGGATACAGGGAAAGCAATCAGCCCCAGCATTTT. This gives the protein CASSQGYRESNQPQHF.

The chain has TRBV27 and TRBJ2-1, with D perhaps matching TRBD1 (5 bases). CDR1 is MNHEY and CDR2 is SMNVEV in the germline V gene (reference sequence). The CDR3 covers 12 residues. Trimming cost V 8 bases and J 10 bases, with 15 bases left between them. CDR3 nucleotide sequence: TGTGCCAGCGGCAGACAGTTTCGCGAGCAGTTCTTC. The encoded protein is CASGRQFREQFF.

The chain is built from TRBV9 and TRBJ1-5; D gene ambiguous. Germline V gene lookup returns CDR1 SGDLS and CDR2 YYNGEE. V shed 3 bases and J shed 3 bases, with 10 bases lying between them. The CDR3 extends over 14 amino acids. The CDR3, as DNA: TGTGCCAGCAGCGCCACAGCCTTCAATCAGCCCCAGCATTTT. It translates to CASSATAFNQPQHF. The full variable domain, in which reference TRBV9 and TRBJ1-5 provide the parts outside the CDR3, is DSGVTQTPKHLITATGQRVTLRCSPRSGDLSVYWYQQSLDQGLQFLIQYYNGEERAKGNILERFSAQQFPDLHSELNLSSLELGDSALYFCASSATAFNQPQHFGDGTRLSIL.

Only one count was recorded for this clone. The CDR3 sequence is CASSLAGGPTDTQYF. The CDR3 DNA follows: TGTGCCAGCAGCCTAGCGGGAGGACCCACAGATACGCAGTATTTT. The chain carries TRBV7-3 and TRBJ2-3; 11 bases match TRBD2. The junction had 3 bases not matched to a gene; V was cut back by 5 bases and J by 2 bases. In germline, CDR1 is SGHTA, CDR2 FQGTGA. CDR3 size: 15 residues.

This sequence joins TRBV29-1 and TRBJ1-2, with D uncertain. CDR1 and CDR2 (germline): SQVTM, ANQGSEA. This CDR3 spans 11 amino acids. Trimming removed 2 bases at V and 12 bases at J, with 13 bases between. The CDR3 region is CSVENWQRHTF. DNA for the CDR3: TGCAGCGTTGAAAATTGGCAGAGGCACACCTTC.

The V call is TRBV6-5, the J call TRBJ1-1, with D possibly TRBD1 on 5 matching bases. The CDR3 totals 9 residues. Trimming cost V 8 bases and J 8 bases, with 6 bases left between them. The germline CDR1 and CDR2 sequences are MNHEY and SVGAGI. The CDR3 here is CASGGEAFF. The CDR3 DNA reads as TGTGCCAGCGGGGGGGAAGCTTTCTTT.

DNA for the CDR3: TGTGCCAGCAGTCCAATACAGGGGTCCGGGGAGCTGTTTTTT. It encodes CASSPIQGSGELFF. This chain connects TRBV28 to TRBJ2-2; 7 bases fit TRBD1. The J segment lost 6 bases and the V segment lost 5 bases, leaving 6 bases of the junction unmatched. CDR3 length: 14 amino acids. Germline CDR1 is MDHEN and CDR2 is SYDVKM.

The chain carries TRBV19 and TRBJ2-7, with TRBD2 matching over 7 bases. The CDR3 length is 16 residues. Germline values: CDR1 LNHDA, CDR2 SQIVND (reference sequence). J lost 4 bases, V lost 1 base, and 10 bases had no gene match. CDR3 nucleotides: TGTGCCAGTAGTATAGCCACCAGCGGGAACGGTTACGAGCAGTACTTC. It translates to CASSIATSGNGYEQYF.

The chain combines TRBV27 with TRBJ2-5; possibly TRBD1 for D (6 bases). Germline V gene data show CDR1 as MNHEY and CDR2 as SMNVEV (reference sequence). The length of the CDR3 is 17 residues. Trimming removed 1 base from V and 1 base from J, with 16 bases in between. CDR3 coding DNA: TGTGCCAGCAGTTTATGGGCCGGGACACCTACCCAAGAGACCCAGTACTTC. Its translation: CASSLWAGTPTQETQYF.

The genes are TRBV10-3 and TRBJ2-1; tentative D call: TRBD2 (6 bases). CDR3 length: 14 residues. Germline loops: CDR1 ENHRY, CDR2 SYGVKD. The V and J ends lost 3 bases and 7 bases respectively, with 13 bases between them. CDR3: CAISDGSVGNEQFF. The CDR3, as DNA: TGTGCCATCAGTGACGGGAGTGTGGGGAATGAGCAGTTCTTC.

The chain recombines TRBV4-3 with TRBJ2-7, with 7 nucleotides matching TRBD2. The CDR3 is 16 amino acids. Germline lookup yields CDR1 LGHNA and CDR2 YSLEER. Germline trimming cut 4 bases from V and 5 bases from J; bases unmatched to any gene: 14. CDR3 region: CASSRVAAGDLNEQYF. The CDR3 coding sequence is TGCGCCAGCAGCCGGGTCGCGGCGGGAGACTTGAACGAGCAGTACTTC.

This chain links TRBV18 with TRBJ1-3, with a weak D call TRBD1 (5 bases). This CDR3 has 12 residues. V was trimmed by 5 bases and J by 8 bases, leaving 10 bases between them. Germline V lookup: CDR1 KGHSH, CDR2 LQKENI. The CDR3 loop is CASSGALDTIYF. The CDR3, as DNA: TGTGCCAGCTCAGGGGCCTTGGACACCATATATTTT.

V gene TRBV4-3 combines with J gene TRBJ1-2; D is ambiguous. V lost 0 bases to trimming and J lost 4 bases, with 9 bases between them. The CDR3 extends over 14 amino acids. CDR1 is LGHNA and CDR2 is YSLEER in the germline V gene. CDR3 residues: CASSQETTVYGYTF. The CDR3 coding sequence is TGCGCCAGCAGCCAAGAAACCACGGTCTATGGCTACACCTTC.

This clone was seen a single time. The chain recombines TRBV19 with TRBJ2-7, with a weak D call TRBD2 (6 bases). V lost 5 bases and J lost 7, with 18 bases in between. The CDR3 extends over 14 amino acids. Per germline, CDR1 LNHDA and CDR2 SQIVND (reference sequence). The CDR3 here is CASSLPGSREEQYF. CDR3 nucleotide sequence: TGTGCCAGTAGTCTTCCAGGGAGTCGGGAGGAGCAGTACTTC.

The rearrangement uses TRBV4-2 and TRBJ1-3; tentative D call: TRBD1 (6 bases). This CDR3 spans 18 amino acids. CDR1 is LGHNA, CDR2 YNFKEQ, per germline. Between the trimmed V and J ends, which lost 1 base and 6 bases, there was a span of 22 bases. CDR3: CASSQGTGRARPENTIYF. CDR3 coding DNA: TGTGCCAGCAGCCAAGGTACAGGGCGTGCGCGACCGGAAAACACCATATATTTT.

The CDR3 protein is CAHTSKETGWNQPQHF. CDR3 nucleotide sequence: TGTGCCCATACGTCGAAAGAGACAGGGTGGAATCAGCCCCAGCATTTT. This chain joins TRBV28 and TRBJ1-5, with 7 bases identical to TRBD1. This CDR3 has 16 residues. Germline V lookup: CDR1 MDHEN, CDR2 SYDVKM. The ends lost 11 bases at V and 4 bases at J; junction bases unmatched: 17.

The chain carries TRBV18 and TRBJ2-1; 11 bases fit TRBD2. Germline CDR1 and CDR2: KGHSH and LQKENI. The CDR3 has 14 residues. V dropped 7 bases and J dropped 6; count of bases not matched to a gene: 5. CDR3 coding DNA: TGTGCCAGCTTTCTCCTAGCGGGAGGCAATGAGCAGTTCTTC. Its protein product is CASFLLAGGNEQFF. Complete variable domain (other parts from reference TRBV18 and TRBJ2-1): NAGVMQNPRHLVRRRGQEARLRCSPMKGHSHVYWYRQLPEEGLKFMVYLQKENIIDESGMPKERFSAEFPKEGPSILRIQQVVRGDSAAYFCASFLLAGGNEQFFGPGTRLTVL.

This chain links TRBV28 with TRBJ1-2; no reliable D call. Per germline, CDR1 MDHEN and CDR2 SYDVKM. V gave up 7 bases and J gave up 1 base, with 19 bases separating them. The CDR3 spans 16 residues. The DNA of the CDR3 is TGTGCCAGCACCTCGGGGTCGGCCGCGGATAACTATGGCTACACCTTC. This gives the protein CASTSGSAADNYGYTF.

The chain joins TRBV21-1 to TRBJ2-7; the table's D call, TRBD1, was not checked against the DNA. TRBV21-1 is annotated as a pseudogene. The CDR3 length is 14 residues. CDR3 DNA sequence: TGTGCCAGAATTCGGTGGGGACATATCCACGAGCAGTACTTC. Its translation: CARIRWGHIHEQYF.

CDR3 sequence (DNA): TGTGCCAGCAATCTGGGACTAGCAGATGAGCAGTTCTTC. Amino acid sequence: CASNLGLADEQFF. The chain is built from TRBV2 and TRBJ2-1; 9 bases map to TRBD2. Germline values: CDR1 SNHLY, CDR2 FYNNEI. The ends lost 7 bases at V and 8 bases at J; junction bases unmatched: 6. CDR3 size: 13 residues.

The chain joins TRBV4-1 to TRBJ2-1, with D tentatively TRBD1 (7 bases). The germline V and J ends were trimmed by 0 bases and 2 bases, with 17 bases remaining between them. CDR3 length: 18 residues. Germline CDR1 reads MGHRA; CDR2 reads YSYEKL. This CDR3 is CASSQEGGRQGAYNEQFF. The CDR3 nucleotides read TGCGCCAGCAGCCAAGAAGGGGGGCGGCAGGGGGCCTACAATGAGCAGTTCTTC.